The text below deals with one T cell receptor beta chain. This sample is part of a study of shared clonotypes between healthy human individuals. Study in general: Used for every donor were three CD4 naive, three CD4 memory, two CD8 naive and one CD8 memory plate.

TCRdb keeps only in-frame clones here, not all; method: immunoSEQ multiplex PCR. In the table there are about 1 million clones, roughly 70% of which are singletons. The sequenced material came from memory CD4+ T cells sorted from blood. Subset specified: CD45RA-negative fraction. The sequence was collected from a man younger than 35 in good health.

The CDR3, as DNA: TGTGCCAGCAGCAGAGACCGGGGGCGGGACACTGAAGCTTTCTTT. This gives the protein CASSRDRGRDTEAFF. V gene TRBV5-4 combines with J gene TRBJ1-1; possible D gene TRBD1, 6 bases. V lost 4 bases to trimming and J lost 3 bases, with 16 bases between them. The CDR3 sequence is 15 residues long. Germline CDR1 SGHNT, CDR2 YYREEE (reference sequence).